The 9 T cell receptor beta chains presented below share a single source sample, sequenced in a study of T-cell reconstitution after alpha-beta-depleted transplantation in children. Unique molecular identifiers were used in preparing the TCRbeta library. MiXCR, applied by TCRdb to the PCR reads, yields one record per CDR3 protein. The sample records 200,000 to 250,000 distinct CDR3 sequences, about a tenth being singletons. This sample comprised PBMCs, obtained before TCRalphabeta/CD19-depleted stem cell transplant. The receptors come from a child less than two years old with acute myeloid leukemia, due to receive a stem cell transplant.

Ten or more counts support this clonotype. This rearrangement joins TRBV7-2 to TRBJ2-1; D may correspond to TRBD1 or TRBD2 (5 bases each). Germline values: CDR1 SGHTA, CDR2 FQGNSA. Trimming took off 1 base at V and 2 bases at J, with 21 bases between the two ends. The CDR3 covers 19 residues. The CDR3 loop is CASSLGPGNPMGAYNEQFF. CDR3 in DNA: TGTGCCAGCAGCTTAGGGCCAGGCAATCCTATGGGGGCCTACAATGAGCAGTTCTTC.

The chain is built from TRBV7-2 and TRBJ2-7, with unresolved D. The CDR3 extends over 14 amino acids. The V end lost 2 bases, the J end lost 6 bases, and 14 bases lay between the germline ends. Germline CDR1 and CDR2: SGHTA and FQGNSA. The CDR3 DNA is TGTGCCAGCAGCTTATCCCCCGGTGTCTCCGAGCAGTACTTC. Translation: CASSLSPGVSEQYF.

The V call is TRBV5-1, the J call TRBJ2-5, with 7 bases matching TRBD1. Germline values: CDR1 SGHRS, CDR2 YFSETQ. This CDR3 comprises 13 residues. V was pared by 4 bases and J by 1 base, with 1 base of the junction left unmatched. The CDR3 coding sequence is TGCGCCAGCAGCGGGACAGCCCAAGAGACCCAGTACTTC. Protein sequence: CASSGTAQETQYF.

This clonotype showed up many times. The rearrangement joins TRBV6-5 to TRBJ2-3; 10 bases map to TRBD2. With V trimmed by 0 bases and J by 5 bases, 11 bases remained unmatched. The CDR3 has 18 residues. Germline V gene data show CDR1 as MNHEY and CDR2 as SVGAGI. The chain's CDR3 is CASSYSEAGGPSEDTQYF. The CDR3 coding sequence is TGTGCCAGCAGTTACTCTGAAGCGGGAGGGCCCTCAGAAGATACGCAGTATTTT.

This clonotype was seen more than once but under ten times. This chain joins TRBV28 and TRBJ2-2; D gene ambiguous. The ends were cut back, 8 bases at V and 9 bases at J, with 22 bases in the middle. Germline CDR1 reads MDHEN; CDR2 reads SYDVKM. The CDR3 is made up of 15 amino acids. The CDR3 DNA sequence: TGTGCCAGCTGCCTTGGCGGCGCCACGGTTCGGGAGCTGTTTTTT. As protein: CASCLGGATVRELFF. The whole variable domain, filled in from reference TRBV28 and TRBJ2-2, reads DVKVTQSSRYLVKRTGEKVFLECVQDMDHENMFWYRQDPGLGLRLIYFSYDVKMKEKGDIPEGYSVSREKKERFSLILESASTNQTSMYLCASCLGGATVRELFFGEGSRLTVL.

This clonotype was seen at least ten times. The genes are TRBV12-3 or TRBV12-4 and TRBJ2-1, with 10 nucleotides matching TRBD2. Trimming removed 6 bases from V and 4 bases from J; junction bases left unmatched: 3. This CDR3 has 14 amino acids. CDR3 nucleotide sequence: TGTGCCAGCAGGGAGACTAGCGGGTACAATGAGCAGTTCTTC. As protein: CASRETSGYNEQFF.

This clonotype was seen ten or more times. The V and J genes are TRBV12-3 or TRBV12-4 and TRBJ1-1; D gene uncertain. The CDR3 has 13 residues. With 3 bases removed from V and 1 base from J, the gap between germline ends came to 6 bases. The CDR3 loop is CASSFSPNTEAFF. CDR3 DNA: TGTGCCAGCAGTTTCAGTCCGAACACTGAAGCTTTCTTT.

This clonotype has at least ten counts. The CDR3 is CSAKGGGTEAFF. The DNA for the CDR3 is TGCAGTGCTAAGGGAGGGGGGACTGAAGCTTTCTTT. The chain carries TRBV20-1 and TRBJ1-1; possibly TRBD1 for D (6 bases). This CDR3 has 12 amino acids. Germline values: CDR1 DFQATT, CDR2 SNEGSKA (reference sequence). V was clipped by 4 bases and J by 5 bases, with 11 bases between them.

This clonotype was seen ten or more times. This sequence joins TRBV12-3 or TRBV12-4 and TRBJ2-2, with D uncertain. The V gene lost 6 bases and the J gene lost 4 bases, with 9 bases spanning the gap. This CDR3 has 13 residues. The CDR3 here is CASSLRATGELFF. Written as DNA, the CDR3 is TGTGCCAGCAGCTTACGGGCCACCGGGGAGCTGTTTTTT.